This is a list of T cell receptor beta chains from one sample in a study of blood T cell repertoires in COVID-19. TCRdb's copy holds only in-frame clones and misses some; the assay was immunoSEQ multiplex PCR. This table holds just over 300,000 clones, around nine tenths found once. The sequenced material came from PBMCs or T cells enriched from blood (not recorded which). These receptors originate from a woman in her thirties or forties who had recovered from COVID-19. The CDR3 runs from the conserved cysteine through the conserved F or W. D genes are given only for firm matches. Size tells how often a clone was seen (once, few, many) or the class of an expanded clone, and some rows leave it out.

length: 16
J: TRBJ1-5
V: TRBV19
D: TRBD1
size: NA
DNA: TGTGCCAGTAGTAGGGGGACAGGGAATAGCAATCAGCCCCAGCATTTT
CDR3: CASSRGTGNSNQPQHF

length: 13
J: TRBJ2-1
V: TRBV6-5
D: TRBD2
size: NA
DNA: TGTGCCAGCAGAGAGTCCGGGGGGGATGAGCAGTTCTTC
CDR3: CASRESGGDEQFF

length: 16
J: TRBJ2-5
V: TRBV7-2
D: NA
size: NA
DNA: TGTGCCAGCAGCTTAAATAACGTAGGGGGATCGGAGACCCAGTACTTC
CDR3: CASSLNNVGGSETQYF

length: 14
J: TRBJ1-3
V: TRBV27
D: TRBD1
size: NA
DNA: TGTGCCAGCAGCGGACAGGGCTCTGGAAACACCATATATTTT
CDR3: CASSGQGSGNTIYF

length: 12
J: TRBJ1-2
V: TRBV2
D: NA
size: NA
DNA: TGTGCCAGCAGTGGGGCAGGCTATGGCTACACCTTC
CDR3: CASSGAGYGYTF

length: 12
J: TRBJ2-1
V: TRBV7-3
D: NA
size: NA
DNA: TGTGCCAGCAGCCAAGAGGGTGGTGAGCAGTTCTTC
CDR3: CASSQEGGEQFF

length: 14
J: TRBJ1-2
V: TRBV20-1
D: NA
size: NA
DNA: TGCAGTGCTAGTGCTGGGGGCTATAACTATGGCTACACCTTC
CDR3: CSASAGGYNYGYTF

length: 13
J: TRBJ2-1
V: TRBV7-2
D: TRBD1
size: NA
DNA: TGTGCCAGCAGAATACGGACAGGGAGTGAGCAGTTCTTC
CDR3: CASRIRTGSEQFF

length: 15
J: TRBJ2-5
V: TRBV24-1
D: NA
size: NA
DNA: TGTGCCACCAGTGATGATCGACAGGACCAAGAGACCCAGTACTTC
CDR3: CATSDDRQDQETQYF

length: 16
J: TRBJ2-6
V: TRBV9
D: NA
size: NA
DNA: TGTGCCAGCAGCGTAGGCGAGGGTCTTGGGGCCAACGTCCTGACTTTC
CDR3: CASSVGEGLGANVLTF

length: 14
J: TRBJ1-5
V: TRBV5-1
D: NA
size: NA
DNA: TGCGCCAGCAGCCTCCTCGGCGGAGATCAGCCCCAGCATTTT
CDR3: CASSLLGGDQPQHF

length: 15
J: TRBJ1-2
V: TRBV28
D: TRBD1
size: NA
DNA: TGTGCCAGCAGTTTAAAAGGGACAGGGTCCTATGGCTACACCTTC
CDR3: CASSLKGTGSYGYTF

length: 14
J: TRBJ1-2
V: TRBV5-1
D: TRBD1
size: NA
DNA: TGCGCCAGCCACCCCGACAGGGGGGGCTATGGCTACACCTTC
CDR3: CASHPDRGGYGYTF

length: 13
J: TRBJ2-5
V: TRBV12-3/TRBV12-4
D: NA
size: once
DNA: TGTGCCAGCAGTCGCTCCATCCAGGCAAATTTTTACTTC
CDR3: CASSRSIQANFYF

length: 13
J: TRBJ1-5
V: TRBV12-3/TRBV12-4
D: NA
size: NA
DNA: TGTGCCAGCAGGTATCAGGGGAACCAGCCCCAGCATTTT
CDR3: CASRYQGNQPQHF

length: 13
J: TRBJ1-1
V: TRBV6-5
D: NA
size: NA
DNA: TGTGCCAGCAGTCCCCTAGTGAACACTGAAGCTTTCTTT
CDR3: CASSPLVNTEAFF

length: 15
J: TRBJ1-5
V: TRBV28
D: TRBD1
size: NA
DNA: TGTGCCAGCAGTACCAGGACAGGGGAGCGGCAGCCCCAGCATTTT
CDR3: CASSTRTGERQPQHF

length: 16
J: TRBJ2-7
V: TRBV5-5
D: TRBD1
size: NA
DNA: TGTGCCAGCAGCTTGTCCGGGACAGGGGGCATCTACGAGCAGTACTTC
CDR3: CASSLSGTGGIYEQYF

length: 13
J: TRBJ2-1
V: TRBV5-5
D: TRBD1
size: NA
DNA: TGTGCCAGCAGCACGACAGGGTACAATGAGCAGTTCTTC
CDR3: CASSTTGYNEQFF

length: 11
J: TRBJ2-7
V: TRBV29-1
D: NA
size: NA
DNA: TGCAGCGCCTCCGACAGCTACGAGCAGTACTTC
CDR3: CSASDSYEQYF

length: 14
J: TRBJ2-3
V: TRBV11-3
D: NA
size: NA
DNA: TGTGCCAGCAGCCCTAGCGCTAGCACAGATACGCAGTATTTT
CDR3: CASSPSASTDTQYF

length: 11
J: TRBJ2-5
V: TRBV20-1
D: NA
size: NA
DNA: TGCAGTTCGCACAAGGGGGAGACCCAGTACTTC
CDR3: CSSHKGETQYF

length: 13
J: TRBJ1-2
V: TRBV5-4
D: NA
size: few
DNA: TGTGCCAGCAGACCCACCTATGAGAATGGCTACACCTTC
CDR3: CASRPTYENGYTF

length: 16
J: TRBJ1-6
V: TRBV19
D: TRBD1
size: NA
DNA: TGTGCCAGTAGTGCCGGGACAGGGCTTAATAATTCACCCCTCCACTTT
CDR3: CASSAGTGLNNSPLHF

length: 15
J: TRBJ2-1
V: TRBV4-1
D: TRBD1
size: NA
DNA: TGCGCCAGCAGCCAAAACTCCGGGACAGGGAATGAGCAGTTCTTC
CDR3: CASSQNSGTGNEQFF

length: 17
J: TRBJ2-3
V: TRBV27
D: TRBD2
size: NA
DNA: TGTGCCAGCAGTCGCCCTGGACTAGCGGGAGGCGCAGATACGCAGTATTTT
CDR3: CASSRPGLAGGADTQYF

length: 13
J: TRBJ2-7
V: TRBV11-3
D: NA
size: NA
DNA: TGTGCCAGCAGCTCCACAGGGTCCGGGGAGCAGTACTTC
CDR3: CASSSTGSGEQYF

length: 18
J: TRBJ1-1
V: TRBV6-2/TRBV6-3
D: NA
size: NA
DNA: TGTGCCAGCAGTTACTACCCCCTTATTGGCAGCGGCCACACTGAAGCTTTCTTT
CDR3: CASSYYPLIGSGHTEAFF

length: 13
J: TRBJ2-7
V: TRBV7-6
D: TRBD1
size: NA
DNA: TGTGCCAGCAGCTTACAGGGGGCCTACGAGCAGTACTTC
CDR3: CASSLQGAYEQYF

length: 13
J: TRBJ1-1
V: TRBV7-2
D: NA
size: NA
DNA: TGTGCCAGCAGCCCCGGGAGGGACACTGAAGCTTTCTTT
CDR3: CASSPGRDTEAFF

length: 14
J: TRBJ2-6
V: TRBV5-1
D: NA
size: NA
DNA: TGCGCCAGCCGAGAGATCTCTGGGGCCAACGTCCTGACTTTC
CDR3: CASREISGANVLTF

length: 14
J: TRBJ2-7
V: TRBV5-4
D: TRBD1
size: NA
DNA: TGTGCCAGCAGCTTCGGGACAGGGAGCTACGAGCAGTACTTC
CDR3: CASSFGTGSYEQYF

length: 13
J: TRBJ2-2
V: TRBV5-1
D: NA
size: NA
DNA: TGCGCCAGCAGTTTTAGTTTTGCCGGGGAGCTGTTTTTT
CDR3: CASSFSFAGELFF

length: 12
J: TRBJ2-1
V: TRBV21-1
D: NA
size: NA
DNA: TGTGCCAGCAGCCCCGGGAACAATGAGCAGTTCTTC
CDR3: CASSPGNNEQFF

length: 13
J: TRBJ1-1
V: TRBV27
D: NA
size: NA
DNA: TGTGCCAGCAGTTTAGTTAGGGACTCTGAAGCTTTCTTT
CDR3: CASSLVRDSEAFF

length: 15
J: TRBJ2-7
V: TRBV11-3
D: NA
size: NA
DNA: TGTGCCAGCAGCTTCCTAGCGTCTAGCTCCTACGAGCAGTACTTC
CDR3: CASSFLASSSYEQYF

length: 15
J: TRBJ1-4
V: TRBV28
D: NA
size: NA
DNA: TGTGCCAGCAGCCCTTCACCGGAGGGTAGAGAAAAACTGTTTTTT
CDR3: CASSPSPEGREKLFF

length: 14
J: TRBJ1-2
V: TRBV29-1
D: TRBD1
size: NA
DNA: TGCAGCGTTGTCTCACAGGGGGAAGACTATGGCTACACCTTC
CDR3: CSVVSQGEDYGYTF

length: 19
J: TRBJ2-1
V: TRBV30
D: TRBD2
size: NA
DNA: TGTGCCTGGAGTACAGTCAAACTAGCGGGAGGTCCTTTGCCGAATGAGCAGTTCTTC
CDR3: CAWSTVKLAGGPLPNEQFF

length: 15
J: TRBJ2-1
V: TRBV10-3
D: TRBD2
size: NA
DNA: TGTGCCATCAGTGAGTCGGCTAGCGGTAACAATGAGCAGTTCTTC
CDR3: CAISESASGNNEQFF

length: 15
J: TRBJ2-7
V: TRBV21-1
D: NA
size: NA
DNA: TGTGCCAGCAGCAAAGAGGGAGCGGGAGTATACGAGCAGTACTTC
CDR3: CASSKEGAGVYEQYF

length: 15
J: TRBJ1-2
V: TRBV19
D: TRBD1
size: NA
DNA: TGTGCCAGTAGTCCCCTGGACAGGGTGAACTATGGCTACACCTTC
CDR3: CASSPLDRVNYGYTF

length: 12
J: TRBJ1-1
V: TRBV2
D: NA
size: NA
DNA: TGTGCCAGCAGTCCCCCCCGGACTGAAGCTTTCTTT
CDR3: CASSPPRTEAFF

length: 18
J: TRBJ1-6
V: TRBV28
D: NA
size: NA
DNA: TGTGCCAGCAGTTTCGCCCTGCGTGGTAGCTCCTATAATTCACCCCTCCACTTT
CDR3: CASSFALRGSSYNSPLHF

length: 16
J: TRBJ2-1
V: TRBV5-5
D: NA
size: NA
DNA: TGTGCCAGCAGCACTACTCCGGGAGCGTCCTACAATGAGCAGTTCTTC
CDR3: CASSTTPGASYNEQFF

length: 16
J: TRBJ2-2
V: TRBV9
D: TRBD2
size: NA
DNA: TGTGCCAGCAGCGCCCCGGGAGGGGGGGCCGTCGGGGAGCTGTTTTTT
CDR3: CASSAPGGGAVGELFF

length: 17
J: TRBJ1-6
V: TRBV9
D: NA
size: once
DNA: TGTGCCAGCAGCCCTTACGTCTCCAGGGAAGTGACCTCACCCCTCCACTTT
CDR3: CASSPYVSREVTSPLHF

length: 15
J: TRBJ2-5
V: TRBV27
D: TRBD2
size: NA
DNA: TGTGCCAGCAGGAGGACTAGCAGGATGTCAGAGACCCAGTACTTC
CDR3: CASRRTSRMSETQYF

length: 14
J: TRBJ2-1
V: TRBV5-4
D: NA
size: NA
DNA: TGTGCCAGCAGCTTGACAGGCTCCTACAATGAGCAGTTCTTC
CDR3: CASSLTGSYNEQFF

length: 15
J: TRBJ2-7
V: TRBV28
D: NA
size: NA
DNA: TGTGCCAGCAGCGTCATACAGGACGGTTTGTACGAGCAGTACTTC
CDR3: CASSVIQDGLYEQYF

length: 14
J: TRBJ2-5
V: TRBV5-4
D: TRBD2
size: once
DNA: TGTGCCAGCAGCTTAGACAGCGGGAGGGAGACCCAGTACTTC
CDR3: CASSLDSGRETQYF

length: 17
J: TRBJ2-1
V: TRBV7-2
D: TRBD2
size: NA
DNA: TGTGCCAGCAGCTTAGGGGGACTAGCGGGAGTTAACAATGAGCAGTTCTTC
CDR3: CASSLGGLAGVNNEQFF

length: 14
J: TRBJ2-2
V: TRBV28
D: NA
size: few
DNA: TGTGCTCGGGTCGGCAGGGGGAACACCGGGGAGCTGTTTTTT
CDR3: CARVGRGNTGELFF

length: 12
J: TRBJ1-1
V: TRBV7-2
D: NA
size: NA
DNA: TGTGCCAGCAGCTTAGCGCGAAGGAGGGCTTTCTTT
CDR3: CASSLARRRAFF

length: 16
J: TRBJ2-2
V: TRBV27
D: TRBD1
size: NA
DNA: TGTGCCAGCACCTTATTGGGGACAGCAAATACCGGGGAGCTGTTTTTT
CDR3: CASTLLGTANTGELFF

length: 15
J: TRBJ2-1
V: TRBV2
D: NA
size: NA
DNA: TGTGCCAGCAGTGAAGCAAGAGGGGGAATGAATGAGCAGTTCTTC
CDR3: CASSEARGGMNEQFF

length: 15
J: TRBJ2-6
V: TRBV5-4
D: NA
size: NA
DNA: TGTGCCAGCAGCTTGGCGGGATCTGGGGCCAACGTCCTGACTTTC
CDR3: CASSLAGSGANVLTF

length: 15
J: TRBJ1-3
V: TRBV3-1/TRBV3-2
D: NA
size: NA
DNA: TGTGCCAGCAGCCAAGATTGGAGCTCTGGAAACACCATATATTTT
CDR3: CASSQDWSSGNTIYF

length: 14
J: TRBJ1-6
V: TRBV6-5
D: NA
size: NA
DNA: TGTGCCAGCAGTTATCGTAATCGTAATTCACCCCTCCACTTT
CDR3: CASSYRNRNSPLHF